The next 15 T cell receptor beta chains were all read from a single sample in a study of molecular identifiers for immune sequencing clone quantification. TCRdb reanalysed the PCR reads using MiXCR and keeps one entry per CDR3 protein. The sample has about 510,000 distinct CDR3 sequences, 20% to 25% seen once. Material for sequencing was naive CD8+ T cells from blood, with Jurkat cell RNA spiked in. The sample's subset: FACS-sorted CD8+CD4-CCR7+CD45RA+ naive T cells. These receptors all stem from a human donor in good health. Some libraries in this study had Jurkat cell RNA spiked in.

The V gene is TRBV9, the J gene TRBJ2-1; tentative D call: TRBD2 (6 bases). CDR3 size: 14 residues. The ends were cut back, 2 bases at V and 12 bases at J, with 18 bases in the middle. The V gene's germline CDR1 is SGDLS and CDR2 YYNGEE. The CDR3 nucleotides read TGTGCCAGCAGCGTTTCCGAGACTAGTGTTGCGCAGTTCTTC. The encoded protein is CASSVSETSVAQFF.

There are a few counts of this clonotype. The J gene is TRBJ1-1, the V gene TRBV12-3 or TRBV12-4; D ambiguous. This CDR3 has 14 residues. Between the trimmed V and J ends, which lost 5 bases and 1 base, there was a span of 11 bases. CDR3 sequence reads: CASSQEGGNTEAFF. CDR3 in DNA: TGTGCCAGCAGTCAGGAAGGCGGGAACACTGAAGCTTTCTTT.

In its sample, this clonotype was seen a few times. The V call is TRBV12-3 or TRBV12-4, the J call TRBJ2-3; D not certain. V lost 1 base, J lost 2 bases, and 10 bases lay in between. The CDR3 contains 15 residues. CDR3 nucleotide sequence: TGTGCCAGCAGTTTAGGCTACGCTTACACAGATACGCAGTATTTT. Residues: CASSLGYAYTDTQYF.

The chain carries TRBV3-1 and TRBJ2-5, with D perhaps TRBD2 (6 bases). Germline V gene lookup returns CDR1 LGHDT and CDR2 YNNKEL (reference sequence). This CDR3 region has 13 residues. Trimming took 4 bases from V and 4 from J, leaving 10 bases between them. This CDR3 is CASSRDSGETQYF. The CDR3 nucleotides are TGTGCCAGCAGCCGGGACTCAGGAGAGACCCAGTACTTC.

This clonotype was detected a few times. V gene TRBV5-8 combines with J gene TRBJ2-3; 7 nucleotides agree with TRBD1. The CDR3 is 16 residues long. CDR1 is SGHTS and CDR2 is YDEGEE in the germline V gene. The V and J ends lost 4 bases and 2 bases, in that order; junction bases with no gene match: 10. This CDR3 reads CASSVDGQAITDTQYF. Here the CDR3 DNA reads TGTGCCAGCAGCGTCGATGGACAGGCCATCACAGATACGCAGTATTTT.

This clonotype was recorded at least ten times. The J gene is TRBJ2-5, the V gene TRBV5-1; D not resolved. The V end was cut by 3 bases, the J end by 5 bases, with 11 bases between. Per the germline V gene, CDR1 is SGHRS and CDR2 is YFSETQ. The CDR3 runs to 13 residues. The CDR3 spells CASSSPLRETQYF. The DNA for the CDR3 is TGCGCCAGCAGCTCCCCCCTTCGGGAGACCCAGTACTTC.

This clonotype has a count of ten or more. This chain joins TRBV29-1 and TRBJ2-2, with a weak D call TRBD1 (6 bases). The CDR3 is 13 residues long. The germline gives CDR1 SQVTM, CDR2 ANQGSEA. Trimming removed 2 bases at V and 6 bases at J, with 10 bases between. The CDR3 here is CSVEQGWSGELFF. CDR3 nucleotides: TGCAGCGTTGAACAGGGGTGGTCCGGGGAGCTGTTTTTT.

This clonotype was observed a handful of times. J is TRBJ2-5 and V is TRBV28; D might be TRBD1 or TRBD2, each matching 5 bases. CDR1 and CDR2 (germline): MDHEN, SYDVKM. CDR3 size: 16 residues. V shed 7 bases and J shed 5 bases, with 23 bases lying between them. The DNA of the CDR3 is TGTGCCAGCACCACAAGTTTGGGGGATAGGCGGGAGACCCAGTACTTC. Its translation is CASTTSLGDRRETQYF.

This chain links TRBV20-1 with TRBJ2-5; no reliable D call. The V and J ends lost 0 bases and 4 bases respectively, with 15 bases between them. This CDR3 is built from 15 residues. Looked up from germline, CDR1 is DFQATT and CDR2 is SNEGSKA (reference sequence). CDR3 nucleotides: TGCAGTGCTAGAGATAATCGACTGCTAGGAGAGACCCAGTACTTC. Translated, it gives CSARDNRLLGETQYF.

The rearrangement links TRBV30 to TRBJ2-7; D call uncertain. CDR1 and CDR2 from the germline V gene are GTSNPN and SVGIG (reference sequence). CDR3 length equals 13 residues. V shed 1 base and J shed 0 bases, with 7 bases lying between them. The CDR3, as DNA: TGTGCCTGGAGTGATCAGGACTCCTACGAGCAGTACTTC. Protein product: CAWSDQDSYEQYF.

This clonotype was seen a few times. CDR3 residues: CASSLIPSGYNTGELFF. The CDR3 DNA sequence: TGTGCCAGCAGCTTAATCCCTAGCGGGTATAACACCGGGGAGCTGTTTTTT. J is TRBJ2-2 and V is TRBV7-2; 8 bases agree with TRBD2. Germline trimming cut 2 bases from V and 2 bases from J; bases unmatched to any gene: 7. CDR3 length: 17 residues. CDR1 is SGHTA and CDR2 is FQGNSA in the germline V gene. Full variable domain (rest looked up from reference TRBV7-2 and TRBJ2-2): GAGVSQSPSNKVTEKGKDVELRCDPISGHTALYWYRQSLGQGLEFLIYFQGNSAPDKSGLPSDRFSAERTGGSVSTLTIQRTQQEDSAVYLCASSLIPSGYNTGELFFGEGSRLTVL.

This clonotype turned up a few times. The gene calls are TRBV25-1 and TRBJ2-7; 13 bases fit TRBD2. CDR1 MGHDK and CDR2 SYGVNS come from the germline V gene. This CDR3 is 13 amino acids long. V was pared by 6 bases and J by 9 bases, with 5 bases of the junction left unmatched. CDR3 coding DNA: TGTGCCAGCAGACTAGCGGGAGGGCTGGCGCAGTACTTC. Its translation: CASRLAGGLAQYF.

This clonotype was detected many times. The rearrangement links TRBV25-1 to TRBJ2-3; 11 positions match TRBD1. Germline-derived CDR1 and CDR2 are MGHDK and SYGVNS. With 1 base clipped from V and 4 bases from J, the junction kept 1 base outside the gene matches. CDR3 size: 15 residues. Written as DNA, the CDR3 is TGTGCCAGCAGTGAATGGGGACAGGGGGCAGATACGCAGTATTTT. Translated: CASSEWGQGADTQYF.

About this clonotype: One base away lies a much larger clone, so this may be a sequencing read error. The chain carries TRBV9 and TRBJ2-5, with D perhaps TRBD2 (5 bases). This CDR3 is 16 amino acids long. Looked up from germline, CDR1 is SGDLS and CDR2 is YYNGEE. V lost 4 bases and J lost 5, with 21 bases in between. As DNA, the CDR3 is TGTGCCAGCAGCCCCCCGGAGAGCAGCGGATTGGAGACCCAGTACTTC. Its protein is CASSPPESSGLETQYF.

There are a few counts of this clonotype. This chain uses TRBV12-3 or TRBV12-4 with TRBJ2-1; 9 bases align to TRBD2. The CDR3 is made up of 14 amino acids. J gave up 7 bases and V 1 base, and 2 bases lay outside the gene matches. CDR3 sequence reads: CASSLGLAENEQFF. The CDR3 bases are TGTGCCAGCAGTTTAGGACTAGCGGAAAATGAGCAGTTCTTC.